This TCR beta chain came from a study of T cell repertoires in cytomegalovirus infection. As for the study in general: Both recently identified HLA-C-restricted and well-studied HLA-B-restricted CMV epitopes were used in the study.

This clonotype was found a few times. The antigen is not known. TCRdb called the reads again in MiXCR, with one record for every CDR3 protein. This repertoire shows approximately 1,000,000 distinct CDR3 sequences, approximately 33% found once; its top ten account for over 10%. Sequencing was performed on cultured CD8+ T cells from PBMCs, taken from culture after CMV antigen stimulation. This TCR came from a human donor in good health (CMV status not recorded). Some clones in this sample may be carry-over from other donors' samples.

The CDR3 protein is CASSPPIDHYTQYF. CDR3 nucleotides: TGCGCCAGCAGTCCACCAATCGACCACTATACGCAGTATTTT. This sequence joins TRBV5-1 and TRBJ2-3; D uncertain. CDR1 is SGHRS, CDR2 YFSETQ, per germline. The CDR3 loop spans 14 amino acids. The ends were cut back, 5 bases at V and 7 bases at J, with 17 bases in the middle.